This record looks at one TCR beta chain sequence and its context. V lost 6 bases to trimming and J lost 4 bases, with 16 bases between them. The CDR3 loop spans 14 amino acids. Germline loops: CDR1 MNHEY, CDR2 SVGAGI. Per the original methods: For nucleated cells, counts were estimated from reference gene primer amplification. Repertoires were generated with immunoSEQ multiplex PCR, while TCRdb's copy carries only in-frame clones and drops some. V, J and clone size are those of that table, while D and trimming were read from the DNA. The sample contains more than 300,000 clones, roughly 90% of which appear only once. This sample was included in a study of blood T cell repertoires in COVID-19. Study-level information: Donors in the United States, Italy and Spain gave samples during acute or convalescent COVID-19. PBMCs, B-cell-depleted T cells, or T cells provided the cDNA or gDNA that made up the material.

Sequenced sample: PBMCs or T cells enriched from blood (not recorded which). The chain has TRBV6-5 and TRBJ2-7; possibly TRBD2 for D (6 bases). This sequence was found in a woman in her 30s who had recovered from COVID-19. CDR3 amino acids: CASRKLAHLYEQYF. The CDR3 DNA sequence: TGTGCCAGCAGGAAACTAGCCCATTTGTACGAGCAGTACTTC.